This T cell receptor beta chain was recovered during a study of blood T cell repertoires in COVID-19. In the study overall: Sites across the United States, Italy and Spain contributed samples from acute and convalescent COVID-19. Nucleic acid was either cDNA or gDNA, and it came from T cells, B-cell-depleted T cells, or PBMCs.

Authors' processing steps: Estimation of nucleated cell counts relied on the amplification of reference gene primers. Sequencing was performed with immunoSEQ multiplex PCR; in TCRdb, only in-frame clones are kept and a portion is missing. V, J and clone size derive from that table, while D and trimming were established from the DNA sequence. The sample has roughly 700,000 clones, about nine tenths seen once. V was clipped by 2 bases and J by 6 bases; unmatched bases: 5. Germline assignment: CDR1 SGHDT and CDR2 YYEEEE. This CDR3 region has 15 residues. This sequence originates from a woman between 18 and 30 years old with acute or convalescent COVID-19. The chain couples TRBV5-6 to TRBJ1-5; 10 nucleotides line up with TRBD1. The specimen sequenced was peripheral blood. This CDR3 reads CASSFQGQGFQPQHF. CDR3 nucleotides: TGTGCCAGCAGCTTCCAGGGACAGGGGTTTCAGCCCCAGCATTTT.